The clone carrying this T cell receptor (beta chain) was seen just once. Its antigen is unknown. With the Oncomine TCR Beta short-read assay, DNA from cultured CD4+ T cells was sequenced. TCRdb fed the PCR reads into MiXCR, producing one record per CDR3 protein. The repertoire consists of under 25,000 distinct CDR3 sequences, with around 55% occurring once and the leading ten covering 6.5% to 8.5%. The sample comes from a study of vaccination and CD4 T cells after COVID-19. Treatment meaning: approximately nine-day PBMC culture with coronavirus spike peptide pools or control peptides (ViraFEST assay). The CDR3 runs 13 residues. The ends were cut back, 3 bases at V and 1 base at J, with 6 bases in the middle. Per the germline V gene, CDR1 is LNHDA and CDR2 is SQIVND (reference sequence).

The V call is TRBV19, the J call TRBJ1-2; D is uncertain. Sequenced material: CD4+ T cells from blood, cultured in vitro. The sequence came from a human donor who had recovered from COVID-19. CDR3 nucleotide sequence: TGTGCCAGTAGTATTCAGGATAACTATGGCTACACCTTC. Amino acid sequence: CASSIQDNYGYTF.